These 17 T cell receptor beta chains share one sample of origin, sequenced in a study of sequential checkpoint blockade in melanoma. Method: immunoSEQ multiplex PCR; TCRdb's copy keeps in-frame clones and lacks some. The table has around 20,000 clones, roughly four fifths seen once. The sample's treatment: randomized to nivolumab then ipilimumab (arm A) or the reverse (arm B). Material: CD8+ T cells sorted from blood (inferred from file names), obtained from a patient given nivolumab and ipilimumab in sequence. The receptor set was obtained from a human donor with melanoma.

The V call is TRBV29-1, the J call TRBJ2-5, with D hard to call. The J call may be incorrect, as the DNA end agrees better with TRBJ2-7. In germline, CDR1 is SQVTM, CDR2 ANQGSEA. The CDR3 spans 10 residues. Here the CDR3 DNA reads TGCAGCGTTGGGGACTACGAGCAGTACTTC. This sequence encodes CSVGDYEQYF.

This chain joins TRBV4-3 and TRBJ2-5, with 12 bases matching TRBD2. J lost 5 bases, V lost 3 bases, and 7 bases had no gene match. The V gene's germline CDR1 is LGHNA and CDR2 YSLEER. This CDR3 is built from 16 residues. CDR3 sequence reads: CASSQGLAGLGETQYF. The CDR3 nucleotides read TGCGCCAGCAGCCAGGGACTAGCGGGTTTGGGCGAGACCCAGTACTTC.

V usage is TRBV28 and J usage is TRBJ2-7; tentative D call: TRBD2 (6 bases). CDR1 MDHEN and CDR2 SYDVKM come from the germline V gene. This CDR3 is 15 amino acids long. Trimming left V 3 bases short and J 2 bases short, with 14 bases between. The CDR3 loop is CASSLSAGSTYEQYF. The CDR3 region has the DNA TGTGCCAGCAGTTTGTCCGCCGGGAGCACCTACGAGCAGTACTTC.

The V and J genes are TRBV27 and TRBJ2-1; D ambiguous. Trimming took 5 bases from V and 3 from J, leaving 2 bases between them. Germline V lookup: CDR1 MNHEY, CDR2 SMNVEV (reference sequence). The CDR3 sequence is 11 residues long. The CDR3 protein is CASSLYNEQFF. CDR3 nucleotide sequence: TGTGCCAGCAGTCTCTACAATGAGCAGTTCTTC.

The CDR3 reads CASSQDLLPEAFF. The DNA for the CDR3 is TGTGCCAGCAGCCAAGATCTCCTCCCTGAAGCTTTCTTT. The gene calls are TRBV4-2 and TRBJ1-1; no firm D call. V lost 0 bases and J 6 bases, leaving 8 bases between the germline ends. Per the germline V gene, CDR1 is LGHNA and CDR2 is YNFKEQ. CDR3 size: 13 residues.

The chain employs TRBV5-1 and TRBJ2-1, with 10 nucleotides matching TRBD2. CDR1 is SGHRS, CDR2 YFSETQ, per germline. The V segment lost 8 bases and the J segment 7 bases; nucleotides outside the gene matches: 18. The CDR3 runs to 17 residues. The CDR3 here is CASSRGVAGGQRNEQFF. In DNA form, the CDR3 reads TGCGCCAGTTCCCGGGGGGTAGCGGGAGGTCAGAGGAATGAGCAGTTCTTC.

The V gene is TRBV28, the J gene TRBJ2-5, with a weak D call TRBD1 (5 bases). The germline V and J ends were trimmed by 2 bases and 2 bases, with 6 bases remaining between them. The CDR3 spans 13 residues. CDR1 is MDHEN, CDR2 SYDVKM, per germline. CDR3 nucleotides: TGTGCCAGCAGTTTAAGGGGTCAAGAGACCCAGTACTTC. Its translation: CASSLRGQETQYF.

This CDR3 reads CASSRTTGTGDSYEQYF. CDR3 bases: TGTGCCAGCAGTAGGACGACCGGGACAGGCGACTCCTACGAGCAGTACTTC. This chain joins TRBV25-1 and TRBJ2-7; TRBD1 agrees at 8 bases. J gave up 0 bases and V 5 bases, and 12 bases lay outside the gene matches. CDR3 size: 17 residues. The germline gives CDR1 MGHDK, CDR2 SYGVNS.

V usage is TRBV18 and J usage is TRBJ2-5; possible D gene TRBD1, 6 bases. The germline gives CDR1 KGHSH, CDR2 LQKENI. Between the trimmed V and J ends, which lost 0 bases and 2 bases, there was a span of 13 bases. The CDR3 has 16 amino acids. The CDR3 protein is CASSPPNRAPQETQYF. CDR3 in DNA: TGTGCCAGCTCACCACCGAACAGGGCGCCACAAGAGACCCAGTACTTC.

The gene calls are TRBV30 and TRBJ1-5; no definite D call. Germline values: CDR1 GTSNPN, CDR2 SVGIG (reference sequence). The CDR3 is 14 amino acids. V lost 0 bases, J lost 2 bases, and 8 bases lay in between. DNA of the CDR3: TGTGCCTGGAGTGTACATGGCCGCAATCAGCCCCAGCATTTT. Translation gives CAWSVHGRNQPQHF.

The CDR3 DNA reads TGTGCCAGTAGTAGTAAGGGACTGCCTAATGAAAAACTGTTTTTT. Protein sequence: CASSSKGLPNEKLFF. This sequence joins TRBV19 and TRBJ1-4; a weak D match, TRBD1 (5 bases). This CDR3 region has 15 residues. The V end lost 4 bases, the J end lost 3 bases, and 12 bases lay between the germline ends. Germline V gene lookup returns CDR1 LNHDA and CDR2 SQIVND (reference sequence).

This CDR3 reads CASSERTGDMTDTQYF. Written as DNA, the CDR3 is TGTGCCAGCAGCGAAAGGACAGGGGATATGACAGATACGCAGTATTTT. The chain employs TRBV9 and TRBJ2-3, with 9 positions matching TRBD1. This CDR3 comprises 16 residues. V trimming: 3 bases; J trimming: 3 bases; junction bases outside the gene matches: 8. The germline CDR1 and CDR2 sequences are SGDLS and YYNGEE.

The chain is built from TRBV7-9 and TRBJ2-7; possible D gene TRBD2, 6 bases. The germline gives CDR1 SEHNR, CDR2 FQNEAQ (reference sequence). CDR3 length equals 15 residues. The ends were cut back, 1 base at V and 4 bases at J, with 14 bases in the middle. For the CDR3, the DNA is TGTGCCAGCAGCTTAGGGGCGGGACTCGTGTACGAGCAGTACTTC. Residues: CASSLGAGLVYEQYF.

The chain carries TRBV7-9 and TRBJ2-3, with 13 bases lining up with TRBD2. The CDR3 length is 15 residues. Germline V gene lookup returns CDR1 SEHNR and CDR2 FQNEAQ (reference sequence). The ends lost 6 bases at V and 1 base at J; junction bases unmatched: 1. CDR3 loop: CASRGLAGGTDTQYF. CDR3 nucleotide sequence: TGTGCCAGCAGAGGACTAGCGGGGGGCACAGATACGCAGTATTTT.

The gene calls are TRBV9 and TRBJ1-4, with D possibly TRBD1 on 6 matching bases. V dropped 3 bases and J dropped 5 bases, with 14 bases sitting between them. Germline CDR1 reads SGDLS; CDR2 reads YYNGEE. This CDR3 spans 15 amino acids. The DNA for the CDR3 is TGTGCCAGCAGCGGATCCGGGACACTGAATGAAAAACTGTTTTTT. It yields the protein CASSGSGTLNEKLFF.

V and J are TRBV19 and TRBJ1-4, with 7 bases lining up with TRBD1. The V gene end was trimmed by 0 bases and the J gene end by 8 bases; junction bases not matched to a gene: 3. CDR1 and CDR2 (germline): LNHDA, SQIVND (reference sequence). CDR3 length: 14 amino acids. The chain's CDR3 is CASSIERGQEKLFF. As DNA, the CDR3 is TGTGCCAGTAGTATAGAGAGGGGGCAAGAAAAACTGTTTTTT.

This chain connects TRBV9 to TRBJ1-6, with D hard to call. This CDR3 comprises 14 residues. Trimming shortened V by 3 bases and J by 5 bases, and 9 bases separated the two germline ends. Germline V gives CDR1 SGDLS, CDR2 YYNGEE. CDR3 coding DNA: TGTGCCAGCAGCGGTGGGCAGAATAATTCACCCCTCCACTTT. This encodes CASSGGQNNSPLHF.